This T cell receptor beta chain was recorded in a study of CD4 and CD8 cells across lung adenocarcinoma regions. Worth noting for this clonotype: A much larger clone differs by one base, so this may be a read error. Since no conserved phenylalanine or tryptophan closes the CDR3, a read error is the likely cause.

The V end lost 0 bases, the J end lost 0 bases, and 8 bases lay between the germline ends. This CDR3 region has 15 residues. Germline CDR1 MNHNS, CDR2 SASEGT. Samples came from patients with localized non-small cell lung adenocarcinoma. Each CDR3 protein is one row after TCRdb ran MiXCR on the PCR reads. The sample has 9,500 to 13,000 distinct CDR3 sequences; around 42% are singletons. This TCR came from a male donor with lung adenocarcinoma. The CD4 and CD8 labels of this study may be unreliable. The V and J genes are TRBV6-1 and TRBJ2-5; TRBD1 might be the D (5 bases). The sample comprised CD8+ T cells from the margin of a lung tumor. In DNA form, the CDR3 reads TGTGCCAGCAGTGAAGCGCAGGGATACCAAGAGACCCAGTACTTG. This encodes CASSEAQGYQETQYL.